This T cell receptor beta chain stems from a study of OX40 agonist ivuxolimab in advanced cancers. The CDR3 is 15 amino acids. Germline loops: CDR1 LNHNV, CDR2 YYDKDF (reference sequence). Trimming removed 0 bases at V and 7 bases at J, with 10 bases between. The table lists this clone with a few counts. Clones were read by immunoSEQ multiplex PCR, and TCRdb kept only the in-frame ones, dropping some. The sample has tens of thousands of clones, 85% to 95% seen once. The sequences come from CD4+ or CD8+ T cells sorted from blood, collected in a trial of the OX40 agonist ivuxolimab. The source is an adult with an advanced solid tumor such as melanoma, head and neck, liver or kidney cancer. The V gene is TRBV15, the J gene TRBJ1-6, with D possibly being TRBD1 (6 bases). CDR3 loop: CATSRDDRKNSPLHF. In DNA form, the CDR3 reads TGTGCCACCAGCAGAGACGACAGGAAGAATTCACCCCTCCACTTT.